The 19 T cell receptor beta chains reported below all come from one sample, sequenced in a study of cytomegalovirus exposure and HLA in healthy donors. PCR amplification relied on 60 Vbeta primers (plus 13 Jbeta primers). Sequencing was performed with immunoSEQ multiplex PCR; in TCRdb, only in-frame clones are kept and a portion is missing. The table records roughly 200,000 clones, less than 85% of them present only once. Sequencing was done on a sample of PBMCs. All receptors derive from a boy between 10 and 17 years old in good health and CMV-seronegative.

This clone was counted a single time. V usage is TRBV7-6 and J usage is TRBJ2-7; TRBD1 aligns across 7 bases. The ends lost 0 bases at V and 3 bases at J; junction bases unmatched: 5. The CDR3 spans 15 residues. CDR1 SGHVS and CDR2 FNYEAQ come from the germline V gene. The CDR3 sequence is CASSLAGTAYYEQYF. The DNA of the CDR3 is TGTGCCAGCAGCTTAGCCGGGACAGCCTACTACGAGCAGTACTTC. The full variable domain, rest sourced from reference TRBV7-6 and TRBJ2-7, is GAGVSQSPRYKVTKRGQDVALRCDPISGHVSLYWYRQALGQGPEFLTYFNYEAQQDKSGLPNDRFSAERPEGSISTLTIQRTEQRDSAMYRCASSLAGTAYYEQYFGPGTRLTVT.

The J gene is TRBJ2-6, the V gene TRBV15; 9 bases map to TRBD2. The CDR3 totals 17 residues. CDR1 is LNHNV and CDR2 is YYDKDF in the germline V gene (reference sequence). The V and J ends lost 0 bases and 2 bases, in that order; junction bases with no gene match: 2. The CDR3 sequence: CATSRDLAGAGANVLTF. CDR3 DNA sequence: TGTGCCACCAGCAGAGATTTAGCGGGAGCTGGGGCCAACGTCCTGACTTTC.

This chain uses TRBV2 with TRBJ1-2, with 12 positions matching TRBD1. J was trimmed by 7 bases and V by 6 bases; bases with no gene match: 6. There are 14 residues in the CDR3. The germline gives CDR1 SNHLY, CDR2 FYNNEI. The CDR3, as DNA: TGTGCCAGCAGGACGGGACAGGGGGCGCGTGGCTACACCTTC. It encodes CASRTGQGARGYTF.

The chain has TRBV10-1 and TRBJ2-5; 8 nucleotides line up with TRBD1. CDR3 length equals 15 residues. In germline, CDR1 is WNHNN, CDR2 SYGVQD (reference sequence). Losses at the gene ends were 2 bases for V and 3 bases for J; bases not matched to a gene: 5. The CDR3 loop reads CASSESGQGKETQYF. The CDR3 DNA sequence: TGCGCCAGCAGTGAGAGTGGACAGGGCAAAGAGACCCAGTACTTC.

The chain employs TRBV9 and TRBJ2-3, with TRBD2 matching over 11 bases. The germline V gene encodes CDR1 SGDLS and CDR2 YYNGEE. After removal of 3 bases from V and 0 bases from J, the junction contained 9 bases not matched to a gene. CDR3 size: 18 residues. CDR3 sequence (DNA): TGTGCCAGCAGCGCCATGGCTAGCGGGGGGTTTAGCACAGATACGCAGTATTTT. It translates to CASSAMASGGFSTDTQYF.

CDR3 in DNA: TGTGCCAGCAGTTCCATGGGGGGAAGTTCACCCCTCCACTTT. Translating gives CASSSMGGSSPLHF. This chain connects TRBV6-5 to TRBJ1-6, with D tentatively TRBD1 (5 bases). CDR3 length: 14 amino acids. From germline, CDR1 is MNHEY and CDR2 SVGAGI. Trimming stripped 4 bases from V and 9 bases from J, with 13 bases between.

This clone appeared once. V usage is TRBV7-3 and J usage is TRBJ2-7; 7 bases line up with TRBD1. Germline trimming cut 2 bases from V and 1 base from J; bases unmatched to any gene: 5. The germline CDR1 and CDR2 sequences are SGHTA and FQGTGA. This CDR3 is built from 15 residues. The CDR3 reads CASSLLPGQSYEQYF. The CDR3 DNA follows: TGTGCCAGCAGCTTACTACCGGGACAGTCCTACGAGCAGTACTTC.

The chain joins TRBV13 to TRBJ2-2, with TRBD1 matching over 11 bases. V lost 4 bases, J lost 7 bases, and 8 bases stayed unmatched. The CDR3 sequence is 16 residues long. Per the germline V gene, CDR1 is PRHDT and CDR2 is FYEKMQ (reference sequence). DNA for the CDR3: TGTGCCAGCAGCTGGCCGGACAGGGGGCGACGCGGGGAGCTGTTTTTT. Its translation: CASSWPDRGRRGELFF.

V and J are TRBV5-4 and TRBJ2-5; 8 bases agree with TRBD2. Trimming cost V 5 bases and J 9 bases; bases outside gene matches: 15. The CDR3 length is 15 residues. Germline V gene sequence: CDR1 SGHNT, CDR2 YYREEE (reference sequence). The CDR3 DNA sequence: TGTGCCAGCAGTTTGCGGGCGGGGGGTAAGGGGCCCCAGTACTTC. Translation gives CASSLRAGGKGPQYF.

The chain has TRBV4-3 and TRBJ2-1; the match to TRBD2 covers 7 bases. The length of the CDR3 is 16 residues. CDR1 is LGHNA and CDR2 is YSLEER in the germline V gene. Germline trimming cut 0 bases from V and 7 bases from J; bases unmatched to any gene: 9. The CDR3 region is CASSQDGGRAGNEQFF. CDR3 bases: TGCGCCAGCAGCCAAGATGGAGGGAGGGCCGGTAATGAGCAGTTCTTC.

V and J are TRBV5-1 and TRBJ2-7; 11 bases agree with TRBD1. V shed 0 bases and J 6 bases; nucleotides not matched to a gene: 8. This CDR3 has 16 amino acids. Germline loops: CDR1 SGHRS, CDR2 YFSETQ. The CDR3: CASSLASDRGLREQYF. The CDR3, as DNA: TGCGCCAGCAGCTTGGCCTCGGACAGGGGGCTCCGCGAGCAGTACTTC.

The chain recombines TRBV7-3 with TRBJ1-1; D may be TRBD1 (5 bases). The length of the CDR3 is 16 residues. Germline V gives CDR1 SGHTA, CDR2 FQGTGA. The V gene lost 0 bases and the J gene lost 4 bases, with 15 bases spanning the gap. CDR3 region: CASSLTNQGLGTEAFF. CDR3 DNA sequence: TGTGCCAGCAGCTTAACAAATCAGGGCTTGGGCACTGAAGCTTTCTTT.

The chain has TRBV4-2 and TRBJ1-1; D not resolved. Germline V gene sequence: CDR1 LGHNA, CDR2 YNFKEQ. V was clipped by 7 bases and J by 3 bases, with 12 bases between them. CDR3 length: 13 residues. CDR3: CASTRVGDTEAFF. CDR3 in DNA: TGTGCCAGCACTAGGGTCGGGGACACTGAAGCTTTCTTT.

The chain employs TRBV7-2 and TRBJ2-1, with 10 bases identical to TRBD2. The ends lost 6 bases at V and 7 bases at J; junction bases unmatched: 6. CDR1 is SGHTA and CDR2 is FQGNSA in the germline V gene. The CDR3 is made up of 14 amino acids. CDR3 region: CASSQAGGWNEQFF. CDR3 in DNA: TGTGCCAGCAGTCAAGCGGGGGGGTGGAATGAGCAGTTCTTC.

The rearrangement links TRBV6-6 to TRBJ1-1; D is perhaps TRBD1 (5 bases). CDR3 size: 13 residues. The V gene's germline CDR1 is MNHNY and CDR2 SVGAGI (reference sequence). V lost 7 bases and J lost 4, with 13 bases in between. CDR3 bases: TGTGCCAGCACCGAGACAGTAGGCACTGAAGCTTTCTTT. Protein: CASTETVGTEAFF.

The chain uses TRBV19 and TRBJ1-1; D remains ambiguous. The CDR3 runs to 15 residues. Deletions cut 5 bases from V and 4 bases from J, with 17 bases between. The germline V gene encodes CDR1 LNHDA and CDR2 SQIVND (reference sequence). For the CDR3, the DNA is TGTGCCAGTAGTGCTCGGCCTGTCGGGGTCACTGAAGCTTTCTTT. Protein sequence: CASSARPVGVTEAFF.

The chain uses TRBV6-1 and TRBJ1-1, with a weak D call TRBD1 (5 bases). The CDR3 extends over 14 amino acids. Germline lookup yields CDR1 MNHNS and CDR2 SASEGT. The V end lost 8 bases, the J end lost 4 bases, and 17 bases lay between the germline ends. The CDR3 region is CASDEVSQGTEAFF. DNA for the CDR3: TGTGCCAGCGATGAGGTCTCTCAGGGCACTGAAGCTTTCTTT.

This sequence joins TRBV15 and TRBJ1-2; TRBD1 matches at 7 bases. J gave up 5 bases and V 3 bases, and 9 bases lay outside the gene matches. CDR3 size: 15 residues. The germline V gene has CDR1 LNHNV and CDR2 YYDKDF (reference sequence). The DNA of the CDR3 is TGTGCCACCAGCAGTGGTGACAGGGTGGGTTATGGCTACACCTTC. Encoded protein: CATSSGDRVGYGYTF.

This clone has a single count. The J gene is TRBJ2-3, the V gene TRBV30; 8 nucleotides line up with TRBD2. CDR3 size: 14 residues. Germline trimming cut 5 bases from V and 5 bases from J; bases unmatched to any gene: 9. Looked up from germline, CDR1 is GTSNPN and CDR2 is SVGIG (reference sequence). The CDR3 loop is CAWPGTRSIDTQYF. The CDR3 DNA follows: TGTGCCTGGCCGGGGACTAGAAGTATAGATACGCAGTATTTT.